The next 9 T cell receptor beta chains were all read from a single sample in a study of cytomegalovirus exposure and HLA in healthy donors. This PCR relied on a set of 60 Vbeta primers and 13 Jbeta primers. Profiled with immunoSEQ multiplex PCR; TCRdb holds only in-frame clones, not every one. The profile shows about 64,000 clones, over 75% of them singletons. Material: PBMCs. These receptors originate from a female donor in good health and CMV-seronegative.

The rearrangement uses TRBV7-2 and TRBJ2-5, with D maybe TRBD1 (5 bases). The CDR3 has 15 amino acids. V was shortened by 0 bases and J by 5 bases, with 13 bases between the two germline ends. Germline V gene data show CDR1 as SGHTA and CDR2 as FQGNSA. The CDR3 sequence: CASSLAGVGAETQYF. CDR3 nucleotides: TGTGCCAGCAGCTTAGCAGGGGTAGGAGCGGAGACCCAGTACTTC.

This chain uses TRBV18 with TRBJ2-7, with 8 bases fitting TRBD1. CDR3 length equals 14 residues. Germline V CDR1 and CDR2: KGHSH, LQKENI. After removal of 3 bases from V and 3 bases from J, the junction contained 4 bases not matched to a gene. The CDR3 is CASSPLDRDYEQYF. In DNA form, the CDR3 reads TGTGCCAGCTCACCTCTGGACAGGGACTACGAGCAGTACTTC.

The chain carries TRBV6-5 and TRBJ1-1; a weak D match, TRBD1 (5 bases). The CDR3 totals 15 residues. CDR1 MNHEY and CDR2 SVGAGI come from the germline V gene. Trimming took off 5 bases at V and 0 bases at J, with 13 bases between the two ends. CDR3 nucleotide sequence: TGTGCCAGCAGTCGCCGGGGGTTCATGAACACTGAAGCTTTCTTT. This gives the protein CASSRRGFMNTEAFF.

The V gene is TRBV2, the J gene TRBJ1-1, with TRBD1 as a possible D gene (5 bases). This CDR3 comprises 15 residues. The ends were cut back, 6 bases at V and 3 bases at J, with 17 bases in the middle. Germline CDR1 SNHLY, CDR2 FYNNEI. Here the CDR3 reads CASRGGDLRDTEAFF. DNA for the CDR3: TGTGCCAGCAGGGGGGGGGACCTTAGGGACACTGAAGCTTTCTTT.

This clone was seen only once. The chain employs TRBV13 and TRBJ1-3; D remains ambiguous. With 5 bases removed from V and 4 bases from J, the gap between germline ends came to 6 bases. Germline CDR1 PRHDT, CDR2 FYEKMQ (reference sequence). This CDR3 has 12 residues. The CDR3 here is CASSPLGNTIYF. CDR3 sequence (DNA): TGTGCCAGCAGCCCCCTGGGAAACACCATATATTTT.

The chain joins TRBV7-9 to TRBJ1-4; maybe TRBD1 (6 bases). Between the trimmed V and J ends, which lost 4 bases and 8 bases, there was a span of 14 bases. The CDR3 has 14 residues. The germline gives CDR1 SEHNR, CDR2 FQNEAQ (reference sequence). The CDR3 reads CASSSTGKGEKLFF. For the CDR3, the DNA is TGTGCCAGCAGCTCTACAGGGAAGGGAGAAAAACTGTTTTTT.

The CDR3 reads CAWSYPLAMNTEAFF. The CDR3 nucleotides are TGTGCCTGGAGTTACCCCCTAGCTATGAACACTGAAGCTTTCTTT. V is TRBV30 and J is TRBJ1-1; the D is unclear. Trimming took off 2 bases at V and 0 bases at J, with 13 bases between the two ends. This CDR3 has 15 amino acids. CDR1 and CDR2 from the germline V gene are GTSNPN and SVGIG (reference sequence).

There are a few counts of this clone. The J gene is TRBJ1-3, the V gene TRBV2, with D possibly matching TRBD1 (6 bases). V lost 6 bases and J 0 bases, leaving 12 bases between the germline ends. CDR1 is SNHLY, CDR2 FYNNEI, per germline. CDR3 length: 15 residues. The CDR3 is CASRDSQFSGNTIYF. CDR3 nucleotides: TGTGCCAGCAGGGACAGCCAATTCTCTGGAAACACCATATATTTT.

The chain has TRBV28 and TRBJ2-1; D perhaps matches TRBD2 (7 bases). The CDR3 loop spans 19 amino acids. Trimming pared 6 bases from V and 0 bases from J, leaving 24 bases between. Germline-derived CDR1 and CDR2 are MDHEN and SYDVKM. The CDR3 region is CASSGLGGAPPGSYNEQFF. CDR3 bases: TGTGCCAGCAGCGGACTAGGGGGAGCCCCCCCGGGCTCCTACAATGAGCAGTTCTTC.